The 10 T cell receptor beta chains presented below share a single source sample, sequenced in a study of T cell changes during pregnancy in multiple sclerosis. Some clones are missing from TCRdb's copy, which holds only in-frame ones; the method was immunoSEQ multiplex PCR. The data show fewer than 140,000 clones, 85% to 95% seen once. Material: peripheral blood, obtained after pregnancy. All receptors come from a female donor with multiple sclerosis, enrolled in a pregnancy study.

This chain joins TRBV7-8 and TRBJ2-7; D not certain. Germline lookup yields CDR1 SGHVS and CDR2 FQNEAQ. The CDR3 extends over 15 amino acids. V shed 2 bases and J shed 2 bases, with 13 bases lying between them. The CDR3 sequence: CASSLTPTVTYEQYF. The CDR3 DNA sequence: TGTGCCAGCAGCTTAACCCCGACTGTAACCTACGAGCAGTACTTC.

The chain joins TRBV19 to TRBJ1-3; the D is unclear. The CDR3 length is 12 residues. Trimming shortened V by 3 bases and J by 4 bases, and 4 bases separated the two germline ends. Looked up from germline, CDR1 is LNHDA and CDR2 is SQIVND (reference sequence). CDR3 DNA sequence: TGTGCCAGTAGTATTGGCGGAAACACCATATATTTT. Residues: CASSIGGNTIYF.

This chain's CDR3 is CASSQSPSDTQYF. The DNA for the CDR3 is TGTGCCAGCAGCCAATCCCCCTCAGATACGCAGTATTTT. The V call is TRBV14, the J call TRBJ2-3; unclear D gene. The CDR3 sequence is 13 residues long. CDR1 SGHDN and CDR2 FVKESK come from the germline V gene. V shed 2 bases and J shed 4 bases, with 7 bases lying between them.

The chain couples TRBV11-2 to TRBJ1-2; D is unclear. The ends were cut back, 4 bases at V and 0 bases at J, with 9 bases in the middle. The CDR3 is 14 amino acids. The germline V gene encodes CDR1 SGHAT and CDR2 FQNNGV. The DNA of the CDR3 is TGTGCCAGCAGCTGGGCTCAGACTAACTATGGCTACACCTTC. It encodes CASSWAQTNYGYTF.

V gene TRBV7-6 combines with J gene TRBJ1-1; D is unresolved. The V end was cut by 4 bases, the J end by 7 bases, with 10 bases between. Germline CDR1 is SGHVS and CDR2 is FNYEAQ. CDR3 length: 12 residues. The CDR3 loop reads CASSSDRGEAFF. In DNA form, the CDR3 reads TGTGCCAGCAGCTCGGACCGGGGTGAAGCTTTCTTT. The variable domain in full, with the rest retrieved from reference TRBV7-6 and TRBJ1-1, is GAGVSQSPRYKVTKRGQDVALRCDPISGHVSLYWYRQALGQGPEFLTYFNYEAQQDKSGLPNDRFSAERPEGSISTLTIQRTEQRDSAMYRCASSSDRGEAFFGQGTRLTVV.

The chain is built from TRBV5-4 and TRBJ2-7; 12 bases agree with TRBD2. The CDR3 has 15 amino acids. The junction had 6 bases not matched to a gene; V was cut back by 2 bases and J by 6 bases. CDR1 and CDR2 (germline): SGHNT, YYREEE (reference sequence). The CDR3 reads CASSFWTSGMGEQYF. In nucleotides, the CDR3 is TGTGCCAGCAGCTTCTGGACTAGCGGGATGGGCGAGCAGTACTTC. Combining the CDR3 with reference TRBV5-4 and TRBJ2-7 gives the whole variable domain ETGVTQSPTHLIKTRGQQVTLRCSSQSGHNTVSWYQQALGQGPQFIFQYYREEENGRGNFPPRFSGLQFPNYSSELNVNALELDDSALYLCASSFWTSGMGEQYFGPGTRLTVT.

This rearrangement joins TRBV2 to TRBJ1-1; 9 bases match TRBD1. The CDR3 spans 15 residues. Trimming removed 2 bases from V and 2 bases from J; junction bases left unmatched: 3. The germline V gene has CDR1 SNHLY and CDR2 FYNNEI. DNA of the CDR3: TGTGCCAGCAGTGAAAGGGACAGGGTTAACACTGAAGCTTTCTTT. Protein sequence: CASSERDRVNTEAFF.

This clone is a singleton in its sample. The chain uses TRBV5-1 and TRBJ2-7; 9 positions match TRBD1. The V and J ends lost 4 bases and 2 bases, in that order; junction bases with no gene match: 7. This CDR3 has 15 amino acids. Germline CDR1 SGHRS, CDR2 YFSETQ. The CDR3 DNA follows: TGCGCCAGCAGCGACGGGACAGGGTCGACCTACGAGCAGTACTTC. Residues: CASSDGTGSTYEQYF.

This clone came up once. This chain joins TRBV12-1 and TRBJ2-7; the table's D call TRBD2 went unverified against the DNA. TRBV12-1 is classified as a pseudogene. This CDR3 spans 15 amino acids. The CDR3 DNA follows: TGTGCCAGCAGCTTTCGTCCCCCTAGACCCTACGAGCAGTACTTC. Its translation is CASSFRPPRPYEQYF.

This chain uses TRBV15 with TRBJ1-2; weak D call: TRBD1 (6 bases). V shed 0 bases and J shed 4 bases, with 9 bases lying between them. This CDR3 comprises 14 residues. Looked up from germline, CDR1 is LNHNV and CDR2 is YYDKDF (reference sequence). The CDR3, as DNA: TGTGCCACCAGCAGAGATATAGGGGGCTATGGCTACACCTTC. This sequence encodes CATSRDIGGYGYTF.